These T cell receptor beta chains were read from a single sample in a study of blood T cell repertoires in COVID-19. The data were produced by immunoSEQ multiplex PCR, yet TCRdb's version contains in-frame clones alone and is incomplete. The sample yields 200,000 to 250,000 clones, about four fifths seen once. Sequencing used PBMCs or T cells enriched from blood (not recorded which). Source of these receptors: a woman in her 50s who had been exposed to COVID-19. Both conserved end residues are part of each CDR3. Each record gives: J gene, clone size, V gene, D gene, CDR3 protein, CDR3 DNA. D genes are given only for firm matches. Clone sizes are given selectively: once, few, many, or a class where the clone is expanded.

>TRBJ2-2|.|TRBV30|.
CAWSSGGNTGELFF
TGTGCCTGGAGCTCCGGCGGGAACACCGGGGAGCTGTTTTTT
>TRBJ1-1|.|TRBV5-1|.
CASSSIFSDTEAFF
TGCGCCAGCAGCTCAATATTCTCGGACACTGAAGCTTTCTTT
>TRBJ2-5|.|TRBV29-1|.
CSVVIGGEETQYF
TGCAGCGTTGTTATCGGAGGGGAGGAGACCCAGTACTTC
>TRBJ1-6|.|TRBV10-3|TRBD1
CAISDPGQGNSPLHF
TGTGCCATCAGTGATCCCGGACAGGGAAATTCACCCCTCCACTTT
>TRBJ1-6|.|TRBV30|.
CAWMGGNSPLHF
TGTGCCTGGATGGGGGGTAATTCACCCCTCCACTTT
>TRBJ1-1|.|TRBV5-6|.
CASSLPDTEAFF
TGTGCCAGCAGCTTGCCCGACACTGAAGCTTTCTTT
>TRBJ1-5|.|TRBV10-2|TRBD1
CASKEGARNQPQHF
TGCGCCAGCAAGGAGGGGGCGAGGAATCAGCCCCAGCATTTT
>TRBJ1-1|.|TRBV7-2|.
CASSLAARGTEAFF
TGTGCCAGCAGCTTAGCAGCCAGGGGAACTGAAGCTTTCTTT
>TRBJ2-3|once|TRBV5-1|TRBD2
CASSLVGGGADADTQYF
TGCGCCAGCAGCTTGGTAGGCGGGGGGGCAGATGCAGATACGCAGTATTTT
>TRBJ1-1|.|TRBV28|.
CASSWGGNTEAFF
TGTGCCAGCAGTTGGGGGGGGAACACTGAAGCTTTCTTT
>TRBJ2-2|.|TRBV2|TRBD2
CASSEGTSNPWRETGELFF
TGTGCCAGCAGTGAAGGGACTAGCAACCCATGGAGAGAAACCGGGGAGCTGTTTTTT
>TRBJ1-5|.|TRBV6-2/TRBV6-3|TRBD1
CASSYRLGTDSNQPQHF
TGTGCCAGCAGTTACAGGCTCGGGACAGATAGCAATCAGCCCCAGCATTTT
>TRBJ1-1|.|TRBV29-1|.
CSVHGRLNTEAFF
TGCAGCGTCCACGGGAGGCTGAACACTGAAGCTTTCTTT
>TRBJ1-4|.|TRBV25-1|.
CASSERRAGEKLFF
TGTGCCAGCAGTGAACGTAGAGCGGGAGAAAAACTGTTTTTT
>TRBJ1-1|.|TRBV11-2|.
CASSLGGGDTEAFF
TGTGCCAGCAGCTTAGGCGGGGGGGACACTGAAGCTTTCTTT
>TRBJ1-2|many|TRBV19|.
CASSGQQLNYGYTF
TGTGCCAGTAGTGGACAGCAACTCAACTATGGCTACACCTTC
>TRBJ1-5|.|TRBV7-7|.
CASSLQGNQPQHF
TGTGCCAGCAGCTTGCAGGGAAATCAGCCCCAGCATTTT
>TRBJ2-1|.|TRBV7-9|.
CASSPLPGQGDYYNEQFF
TGTGCCAGCAGTCCACTTCCCGGACAAGGCGATTATTACAATGAGCAGTTCTTC
>TRBJ1-1|.|TRBV18|.
CASSRESRGAEAFF
TGTGCCAGCTCACGAGAAAGTAGGGGCGCGGAAGCTTTCTTT
>TRBJ2-1|.|TRBV18|TRBD1
CASSPGTGERNEQFF
TGTGCCAGCTCACCCGGGACAGGGGAAAGGAATGAGCAGTTCTTC
>TRBJ2-5|.|TRBV30|.
CAWSGQSSSKETQYF
TGTGCCTGGAGTGGGCAGTCGTCATCCAAAGAGACCCAGTACTTC
>TRBJ2-2|.|TRBV28|.
CASLRGTNTGELFF
TGTGCCAGCCTTAGGGGGACCAACACCGGGGAGCTGTTTTTT
>TRBJ2-7|.|TRBV19|TRBD2
CASSPTSGGDYEQYF
TGTGCCAGTAGTCCGACTAGCGGGGGAGACTACGAGCAGTACTTC
>TRBJ1-5|.|TRBV2|.
CASKDRSYQPQHF
TGTGCCAGCAAAGACAGGTCCTATCAGCCCCAGCATTTT
>TRBJ1-2|.|TRBV3-1/TRBV3-2|.
CASSPYRNGNYGYTF
TGTGCCAGCAGCCCCTACCGAAATGGTAACTATGGCTACACCTTC
>TRBJ1-3|.|TRBV18|TRBD1
CASSPIAGGTYSLSGNTIYF
TGTGCCAGCTCACCAATCGCAGGGGGCACCTATTCCCTCTCTGGAAACACCATATATTTT
>TRBJ1-1|.|TRBV5-1|TRBD1
CASSVQGVQGTEAFF
TGCGCCAGCAGCGTACAGGGGGTTCAAGGCACTGAAGCTTTCTTT
>TRBJ1-2|.|TRBV4-2|.
CASSQDRQASNYGYTF
TGTGCCAGCAGCCAAGATCGACAGGCTAGTAACTATGGCTACACCTTC
>TRBJ1-2|.|TRBV25-1|TRBD1
CASSDSGGGYGYTF
TGTGCCAGCAGTGATTCAGGGGGCGGCTATGGCTACACCTTC
>TRBJ1-2|few|TRBV5-4|.
CASSFRRGEGYGYTF
TGTGCCAGCAGCTTCCGACGGGGAGAAGGCTATGGCTACACCTTC
>TRBJ2-2|.|TRBV6-5|TRBD1
CAAGTGDTGELFF
TGTGCCGCCGGGACAGGGGATACCGGGGAGCTGTTTTTT
>TRBJ1-3|few|TRBV3-1/TRBV3-2|.
CASSQRTDTIYF
TGTGCCAGCAGCCAACGGACAGACACCATATATTTT
>TRBJ1-1|.|TRBV28|TRBD1
CASSFRQGGKAEAFF
TGTGCCAGCAGTTTCCGACAGGGGGGGAAGGCTGAAGCTTTCTTT
>TRBJ1-4|once|TRBV28|.
CASSSYVPTNEKLFF
TGTGCCAGCAGTTCTTATGTCCCAACTAATGAAAAACTGTTTTTT
>TRBJ1-2|.|TRBV6-5|TRBD1
CASSLRQGGYGYTF
TGTGCCAGCAGCCTCAGACAGGGCGGGTATGGCTACACCTTC
>TRBJ2-1|.|TRBV5-1|TRBD1
CASSLGQGLDEQFF
TGCGCCAGCAGCTTGGGACAGGGGTTGGATGAGCAGTTCTTC
>TRBJ1-2|.|TRBV6-6|TRBD1
CASSPSSSLDRTVYGYTF
TGTGCCAGCAGTCCCAGCTCCAGTCTGGACAGGACGGTCTATGGCTACACCTTC
>TRBJ1-6|few|TRBV6-2/TRBV6-3|TRBD1
CASSYAGTGADSPLHF
TGTGCCAGCAGTTACGCGGGGACAGGGGCCGATTCACCCCTCCACTTT
>TRBJ1-1|.|TRBV12-3/TRBV12-4|TRBD1
CASSFTGGTEAFF
TGTGCCAGCAGTTTCACAGGGGGGACTGAAGCTTTCTTT
>TRBJ1-5|.|TRBV27|.
CASSWTVNQPQHF
TGTGCCAGCAGTTGGACAGTCAATCAGCCCCAGCATTTT
>TRBJ2-1|.|TRBV12-3/TRBV12-4|.
CASSLGGNEQFF
TGTGCCAGCAGTTTGGGGGGTAATGAGCAGTTCTTC
>TRBJ1-2|few|TRBV9|TRBD1
CASSVAGDRFTRGYTF
TGTGCCAGCAGCGTAGCGGGGGACAGGTTTACGCGTGGCTACACCTTC
>TRBJ1-4|few|TRBV19|TRBD1
CASSIGTGKNEKLFF
TGTGCCAGTAGTATTGGGACAGGGAAAAATGAAAAACTGTTTTTT
>TRBJ2-5|few|TRBV5-4|TRBD1
CASSLRDSQETQYF
TGTGCCAGCAGCTTGAGGGACAGCCAAGAGACCCAGTACTTC
>TRBJ1-1|few|TRBV19|TRBD1
CASSTRTGGGNTEAFF
TGTGCCAGTAGTACACGGACAGGGGGGGGAAACACTGAAGCTTTCTTT
>TRBJ2-5|.|TRBV19|TRBD1
CASGQGGETQYF
TGTGCCAGCGGACAGGGAGGAGAGACCCAGTACTTC
>TRBJ2-1|.|TRBV5-5|TRBD2
CASSLVSGGFSEQFF
TGTGCCAGCAGCTTGGTTAGCGGGGGTTTCAGTGAGCAGTTCTTC
>TRBJ1-2|.|TRBV5-6|TRBD1
CASSLRAGQGNGYTF
TGTGCCAGCAGCCTACGGGCGGGACAGGGGAACGGCTACACCTTC
>TRBJ2-7|.|TRBV15|.
CATSRDWQEQYF
TGTGCCACCAGCAGAGATTGGCAAGAGCAGTACTTC
>TRBJ1-6|few|TRBV14|.
CASSQEDWSPLHF
TGTGCCAGCAGCCAAGAGGACTGGTCACCCCTCCACTTT
>TRBJ1-5|.|TRBV19|.
CASSFQSNQPQHF
TGTGCCAGTAGTTTTCAGTCCAATCAGCCCCAGCATTTT
>TRBJ1-1|.|TRBV7-9|.
CASSFKGQGEAFF
TGTGCCAGCAGCTTCAAGGGGCAGGGCGAAGCTTTCTTT